Shown below are 22 T cell receptor beta chains from a single sample sequenced in a study of brain T cells in children with intractable seizures. Produced via immunoSEQ multiplex PCR; TCRdb's table is partial and in-frame only. Here the sample spans 300,000 to 400,000 clones, nearly 95% being singletons. Time point given: blood from clinic visit 5 months post-surgery; TSC patient then seizure free. The source material was peripheral blood, sampled around 5 months after surgery. The receptors stem from a boy younger than two with tuberous sclerosis and intractable seizures.

CDR3 protein: CASSLPTPLIEQYF. The DNA of the CDR3 is TGTGCCAGCAGCCTACCGACCCCACTCATCGAGCAGTACTTC. The chain combines TRBV11-2 with TRBJ2-7; D not resolved. Trimming cost V 5 bases and J 6 bases, with 17 bases left between them. The germline V gene encodes CDR1 SGHAT and CDR2 FQNNGV. This CDR3 is 14 amino acids long.

This clone appeared a single time. The chain combines TRBV2 with TRBJ2-3; TRBD2 might be the D (5 bases). The V gene's germline CDR1 is SNHLY and CDR2 FYNNEI. CDR3 size: 15 residues. V lost 6 bases to trimming and J lost 4 bases, with 17 bases between them. The chain's CDR3 is CASRKTRILADTQYF. The CDR3 nucleotides are TGTGCCAGCAGGAAAACTAGGATTCTCGCAGATACGCAGTATTTT.

The rearrangement joins TRBV3-1 (or the pseudogene TRBV3-2) to TRBJ2-2; 9 positions match TRBD1. The germline gives CDR1 LGHDT, CDR2 YNNKEL (reference sequence). After removal of 4 bases from V and 7 bases from J, the junction contained 10 bases not matched to a gene. The CDR3 sequence is 16 residues long. The CDR3 nucleotides read TGTGCCAGCAGCCCCTCCGGGACAGGGTTCATCGGGGAGCTGTTTTTT. Its protein product is CASSPSGTGFIGELFF.

CDR3: CASGSPGRRITRHSGNTIYF. DNA of the CDR3: TGTGCCAGCGGATCCCCCGGCAGGAGGATTACTCGACACTCTGGAAACACCATATATTTT. The chain uses TRBV11-3 and TRBJ1-3; D not resolved. The CDR3 runs to 20 residues. Trimming removed 8 bases from V and 0 bases from J, with 29 bases in between. Germline loops: CDR1 SGHNT, CDR2 YENEEA.

V usage is TRBV28 and J usage is TRBJ1-1; D is perhaps TRBD1 (5 bases). Trimming removed 4 bases from V and 4 bases from J, with 13 bases in between. Germline lookup yields CDR1 MDHEN and CDR2 SYDVKM. This CDR3 is built from 14 residues. For the CDR3, the DNA is TGTGCCAGCAGTTCTTACAGGATCGGCACTGAAGCTTTCTTT. Its translation is CASSSYRIGTEAFF.

This chain connects TRBV7-2 to TRBJ1-1; TRBD1 might be the D (6 bases). The germline CDR1 and CDR2 sequences are SGHTA and FQGNSA. This CDR3 comprises 15 residues. V lost 5 bases and J 1 base, leaving 14 bases between the germline ends. The CDR3 sequence is CASSAEQGPNTEAFF. The CDR3 DNA reads TGTGCCAGCAGCGCTGAACAGGGACCGAACACTGAAGCTTTCTTT.

The chain has TRBV14 and TRBJ1-1; D call uncertain. Germline V lookup: CDR1 SGHDN, CDR2 FVKESK. V lost 5 bases to trimming and J lost 5 bases, with 30 bases between them. The CDR3 loop spans 19 amino acids. This chain's CDR3 is CASSSQEMPTYRRATEAFF. The CDR3 DNA sequence: TGTGCCAGCAGCAGCCAAGAGATGCCCACTTATAGAAGGGCGACTGAAGCTTTCTTT. Full variable domain (rest looked up from reference TRBV14 and TRBJ1-1): EAGVTQFPSHSVIEKGQTVTLRCDPISGHDNLYWYRRVMGKEIKFLLHFVKESKQDESGMPNNRFLAERTGGTYSTLKVQPAELEDSGVYFCASSSQEMPTYRRATEAFFGQGTRLTVV.

The genes are TRBV19 and TRBJ2-5; D remains unclear. V was pared by 4 bases and J by 2 bases, with 5 bases between. CDR1 LNHDA and CDR2 SQIVND come from the germline V gene (reference sequence). This CDR3 is 12 amino acids long. CDR3 nucleotides: TGTGCCAGTAGTAACCAGCAAGAGACCCAGTACTTC. This gives the protein CASSNQQETQYF.

The chain employs TRBV5-1 and TRBJ2-1; tentatively, D is TRBD1 or TRBD2 (5 bases each). Trimming removed 7 bases from V and 8 bases from J, with 19 bases in between. Germline CDR1 and CDR2: SGHRS and YFSETQ. This CDR3 contains 14 residues. The CDR3 sequence: CASLRWGPGDEQFF. DNA for the CDR3: TGCGCCAGCCTCCGGTGGGGACCTGGGGATGAGCAGTTCTTC. The whole variable domain, remainder taken from reference TRBV5-1 and TRBJ2-1, is KAGVTQTPRYLIKTRGQQVTLSCSPISGHRSVSWYQQTPGQGLQFLFEYFSETQRNKGNFPGRFSGRQFSNSRSEMNVSTLELGDSALYLCASLRWGPGDEQFFGPGTRLTVL.

This clone was recorded only once. The chain uses TRBV28 and TRBJ2-2; TRBD1 or TRBD2 may be the D gene (5 bases each). Trimming shortened V by 6 bases and J by 1 base, and 24 bases separated the two germline ends. Germline lookup yields CDR1 MDHEN and CDR2 SYDVKM. The CDR3 has 19 residues. The DNA for the CDR3 is TGTGCCAGCAGCGGCACCGGGACGAATTCCGCTTGGAACACCGGGGAGCTGTTTTTT. It specifies CASSGTGTNSAWNTGELFF.

The genes are TRBV5-6 and TRBJ1-1, with D possibly being TRBD1 (6 bases). V shed 0 bases and J shed 6 bases, with 12 bases lying between them. Germline assignment: CDR1 SGHDT and CDR2 YYEEEE. This CDR3 contains 14 residues. CDR3 coding DNA: TGTGCCAGCAGCTTGGGCACAGGGTCTTCTGAAGCTTTCTTT. Protein: CASSLGTGSSEAFF.

The chain links TRBV11-3 to TRBJ2-2; either TRBD1 or TRBD2 may supply D (5 bases each). The CDR3 is made up of 16 amino acids. V was shortened by 2 bases and J by 4 bases, with 14 bases between the two germline ends. Germline loops: CDR1 SGHNT, CDR2 YENEEA. In DNA, the CDR3 is TGTGCCAGCAGCTTATACCCTCCGGGGACCACCGGGGAGCTGTTTTTT. Protein product: CASSLYPPGTTGELFF.

This rearrangement joins TRBV19 to TRBJ2-2, with no clear D. V lost 10 bases, J lost 0 bases, and 9 bases lay in between. Germline CDR1 is LNHDA and CDR2 is SQIVND (reference sequence). The CDR3 sequence is 13 residues long. CDR3 sequence: CATPASNTGELFF. The CDR3 coding sequence is TGTGCCACCCCGGCCTCGAACACCGGGGAGCTGTTTTTT.

A few counts support this clone. The V call is TRBV6-7, the J call TRBJ1-2, with D tentatively TRBD1 (5 bases). TRBV6-7 is labeled an ORF, and its function is uncertain. There are 13 residues in the CDR3. V gave up 2 bases and J gave up 2 bases, with 6 bases separating them. The CDR3 DNA follows: TGTGCCAGCAGTTACCGGGACAACTATGGCTACACCTTC. It specifies CASSYRDNYGYTF.

The chain carries TRBV13 and TRBJ2-2; tentatively, D is TRBD1 (5 bases). The V gene lost 4 bases and the J gene lost 10 bases, with 13 bases spanning the gap. The CDR3 sequence is 13 residues long. CDR1 and CDR2 from the germline V gene are PRHDT and FYEKMQ (reference sequence). The CDR3 region has the DNA TGTGCCAGCAGCTCGCTAGGGGCAGCGGAGCTGTTTTTT. It is translated as CASSSLGAAELFF.

CDR3 DNA: TGTGCCAGCAGCCCAGGGGGGCCCAATCAGCCCCAGCATTTT. Its protein is CASSPGGPNQPQHF. J is TRBJ1-5 and V is TRBV28; 7 bases fit TRBD1. The junction had 5 bases not matched to a gene; V was cut back by 6 bases and J by 3 bases. Germline-derived CDR1 and CDR2 are MDHEN and SYDVKM. The CDR3 spans 14 residues.

The chain joins TRBV2 to TRBJ2-5; D assignment may be TRBD1 or TRBD2 (6 bases each). Germline assignment: CDR1 SNHLY and CDR2 FYNNEI. The V gene lost 9 bases and the J gene lost 3 bases, with 14 bases spanning the gap. The CDR3 has 13 amino acids. CDR3 in DNA: TGTGCCAGTCTTCGGGGGCAGGAAGAGACCCAGTACTTC. Translated: CASLRGQEETQYF.

The chain has TRBV4-1 and TRBJ2-3; 16 bases map to TRBD2. The CDR3 sequence is 17 residues long. Germline V gives CDR1 MGHRA, CDR2 YSYEKL. The trim removed 2 bases at V and 7 bases at J, leaving 6 bases unmatched. CDR3 nucleotide sequence: TGCGCCAGCAGCCAATACCTGGGACTAGCGGGGGGGCATACGCAGTATTTT. It specifies CASSQYLGLAGGHTQYF.

This clone was observed once. The genes are TRBV6-1 and TRBJ2-7; 7 bases line up with TRBD2. The J segment lost 4 bases and the V segment lost 1 base, leaving 10 bases of the junction unmatched. Germline CDR1 reads MNHNS; CDR2 reads SASEGT. This CDR3 spans 16 amino acids. The DNA for the CDR3 is TGTGCCAGCAGTGAAGGGACGTGGGAGGGCCTTTACGAGCAGTACTTC. As protein: CASSEGTWEGLYEQYF.

The chain employs TRBV27 and TRBJ2-3; maybe TRBD1 (6 bases). The CDR3 runs 13 residues. CDR1 and CDR2 from the germline V gene are MNHEY and SMNVEV (reference sequence). Trimming shortened V by 3 bases and J by 5 bases, and 9 bases separated the two germline ends. The CDR3 spells CASSLGAKDTQYF. The CDR3 DNA reads as TGTGCCAGCAGTTTGGGGGCCAAAGATACGCAGTATTTT.

This chain links TRBV6-2 or TRBV6-3 with TRBJ2-1; 8 bases line up with TRBD2. The CDR3 is 15 amino acids. With 4 bases clipped from V and 4 bases from J, the junction kept 6 bases outside the gene matches. Germline V gene sequence: CDR1 MNHEY, CDR2 SVGEGT. CDR3 protein: CASSLFGGGYNEQFF. The DNA of the CDR3 is TGTGCCAGCAGTTTATTTGGCGGGGGGTACAATGAGCAGTTCTTC.

The gene calls are TRBV7-9 and TRBJ1-1, with D unclear. The CDR3 is 14 amino acids. With 2 bases removed from V and 0 bases from J, the gap between germline ends came to 7 bases. Germline V gives CDR1 SEHNR, CDR2 FQNEAQ (reference sequence). CDR3 sequence: CASSLSDVNTEAFF. The CDR3, as DNA: TGTGCCAGCAGCTTAAGCGATGTGAACACTGAAGCTTTCTTT.